This T cell receptor (beta chain) was recorded in a study of PD-1 blockade in classical Hodgkin lymphoma. Study-level points and caveats: The study reported lower baseline TCR diversity in newly diagnosed patients than in healthy donors. Why repertoires differed is undefined; disease activity or prior therapy possibly contributed.

On this clone: Its cognate antigen is unknown.

Documented time point: newly diagnosed, previously untreated cHL patient sample. Newly diagnosed classical Hodgkin lymphoma PBMCs, still untreated, provided the comparison samples. Clones were sequenced by immunoSEQ multiplex PCR, and TCRdb holds only the in-frame ones, with some missing. The table has over 60,000 clones, over 85% seen once. The CDR3 has 13 amino acids. CDR1 is MNHNY and CDR2 is SVGAGI in the germline V gene (reference sequence). V was pared by 7 bases and J by 4 bases, with 13 bases between. The sequenced sample was peripheral blood mononuclear cells (PBMCs). The sequence was collected from a human donor with classical Hodgkin lymphoma. The chain joins TRBV6-6 to TRBJ1-2, with D possibly matching TRBD1 (6 bases). CDR3 region: CASNRERAYGYTF. In DNA, the CDR3 is TGTGCCAGCAACAGGGAGAGGGCCTATGGCTACACCTTC.